These T cell receptor beta chains were read from a single sample in a study of patients and donors after allogeneic stem cell transplantation. TCRdb passed the RT-PCR reads through MiXCR, listing each CDR3 protein once. The sample includes some 150,000 distinct CDR3 sequences, approximately 35% of them seen just once. The sample was blood, either unsorted or a sorted T cell fraction (not recorded which). These receptors all stem from a human donor who was either an allogeneic HSCT recipient or a stem cell or donor lymphocyte infusion donor (not recorded which). It is not recorded whose cells these are; they may come from a transplant donor. CDR3s include the opening cysteine and the closing phenylalanine or tryptophan. A D gene is named only where the DNA matches it firmly. Expanded clones get a size class; other rows say once, few or many, or leave the size out.

CDR3aa: CASSSTSGGYNEQFF
CDR3nt: TGTGCCAGCTCATCAACTAGCGGGGGATACAATGAGCAGTTCTTC
j_gene: TRBJ2-1
abundance: few
d_gene: TRBD2
v_gene: TRBV18

CDR3aa: CSAFTPGYTEAFF
CDR3nt: TGCAGTGCTTTTACTCCAGGCTACACTGAAGCTTTCTTT
j_gene: TRBJ1-1
abundance: NA
d_gene: NA
v_gene: TRBV20-1

CDR3aa: CASSLGQVTEAFF
CDR3nt: TGTGCCAGCAGTTTAGGGCAGGTCACTGAAGCTTTCTTT
j_gene: TRBJ1-1
abundance: NA
d_gene: NA
v_gene: TRBV6-5

CDR3aa: CASSIDLVGPYNEQFF
CDR3nt: TGTGCCAGCAGTATCGACCTAGTTGGCCCCTACAATGAGCAGTTCTTC
j_gene: TRBJ2-1
abundance: NA
d_gene: NA
v_gene: TRBV12-3/TRBV12-4

CDR3aa: CASRLRTSDTQYF
CDR3nt: TGTGCCAGCCGCCTGAGAACCTCAGATACGCAGTATTTT
j_gene: TRBJ2-3
abundance: NA
d_gene: NA
v_gene: TRBV27

CDR3aa: CATSRDRTAYSNQPQHF
CDR3nt: TGTGCCACCAGCAGAGATCGGACCGCCTATAGCAATCAGCCCCAGCATTTT
j_gene: TRBJ1-5
abundance: NA
d_gene: NA
v_gene: TRBV15

CDR3aa: CASSLDVDSSF
CDR3nt: TGTGCCAGCAGCTTAGATGTTGACAGTTCCTTC
j_gene: TRBJ1-2
abundance: few
d_gene: NA
v_gene: TRBV7-9

CDR3aa: CASSPGWGNQPQHF
CDR3nt: TGTGCCAGCAGCCCCGGCTGGGGGAATCAGCCCCAGCATTTT
j_gene: TRBJ1-5
abundance: NA
d_gene: NA
v_gene: TRBV12-3/TRBV12-4

CDR3aa: CASSLDAKRETQYF
CDR3nt: TGTGCCAGCAGTCTAGACGCGAAGCGTGAGACCCAGTACTTC
j_gene: TRBJ2-5
abundance: NA
d_gene: NA
v_gene: TRBV12-3/TRBV12-4

CDR3aa: CASSRENSGNTIYF
CDR3nt: TGTGCCAGCAGCAGGGAAAACTCTGGAAACACCATATATTTT
j_gene: TRBJ1-3
abundance: few
d_gene: NA
v_gene: TRBV9

CDR3aa: CASSESGTDFNEQFF
CDR3nt: TGTGCCAGCAGCGAATCCGGGACAGACTTTAATGAGCAGTTCTTC
j_gene: TRBJ2-1
abundance: NA
d_gene: TRBD1
v_gene: TRBV9

CDR3aa: CASSSEAGNPPLHF
CDR3nt: TGTGCCAGCAGCTCCGAGGCCGGTAATCCACCCCTCCACTTT
j_gene: TRBJ1-6
abundance: few
d_gene: NA
v_gene: TRBV7-2

CDR3aa: CASSLNRMAYGYTF
CDR3nt: TGTGCCAGCAGTTTAAATCGGATGGCCTATGGCTACACCTTC
j_gene: TRBJ1-2
abundance: many
d_gene: NA
v_gene: TRBV28

CDR3aa: CASSLGGYYGYTF
CDR3nt: TGTGCCAGCAGTTTGGGGGGCTACTATGGCTACACCTTC
j_gene: TRBJ1-2
abundance: NA
d_gene: NA
v_gene: TRBV12-3/TRBV12-4

CDR3aa: CAISETGTGNQPQHF
CDR3nt: TGTGCCATCAGTGAGACTGGGACAGGGAATCAGCCCCAGCATTTT
j_gene: TRBJ1-5
abundance: NA
d_gene: TRBD1
v_gene: TRBV10-3

CDR3aa: CASSPYYTTDNEQFF
CDR3nt: TGCGCCAGCAGCCCCTACTATACTACCGACAATGAGCAGTTCTTC
j_gene: TRBJ2-1
abundance: NA
d_gene: NA
v_gene: TRBV4-1

CDR3aa: CASSRSGLLAGDTDTQYF
CDR3nt: TGTGCCAGCTCCCGTTCAGGACTACTAGCGGGGGACACAGATACGCAGTATTTT
j_gene: TRBJ2-3
abundance: few
d_gene: TRBD2
v_gene: TRBV28

CDR3aa: CASSKTGGEEYGYTF
CDR3nt: TGTGCCAGCAGCAAGACAGGGGGCGAGGAGTATGGCTACACCTTC
j_gene: TRBJ1-2
abundance: few
d_gene: TRBD1
v_gene: TRBV5-5

CDR3aa: CASSLTELSNQPQHF
CDR3nt: TGTGCCAGCAGTTTGACGGAGCTTAGCAATCAGCCCCAGCATTTT
j_gene: TRBJ1-5
abundance: NA
d_gene: NA
v_gene: TRBV5-5

CDR3aa: CARRGRETQPQHF
CDR3nt: TGTGCCAGGAGAGGCCGGGAAACTCAGCCCCAGCATTTT
j_gene: TRBJ1-5
abundance: NA
d_gene: NA
v_gene: TRBV7-9

CDR3aa: CASSGTPPGEAFF
CDR3nt: TGTGCCAGCAGTGGGACACCTCCAGGTGAAGCTTTCTTT
j_gene: TRBJ1-1
abundance: NA
d_gene: NA
v_gene: TRBV6-1

CDR3aa: CSVKSSYNSPLHF
CDR3nt: TGCAGCGTGAAGAGCTCCTATAATTCACCCCTCCACTTT
j_gene: TRBJ1-6
abundance: few
d_gene: NA
v_gene: TRBV29-1

CDR3aa: CASSQTGTLNSPLHF
CDR3nt: TGTGCCAGCAGCCAAACGGGGACCCTAAATTCACCCCTCCACTTT
j_gene: TRBJ1-6
abundance: few
d_gene: NA
v_gene: TRBV3-1

CDR3aa: CSAPGLAEDTQYF
CDR3nt: TGCAGTGCTCCGGGACTAGCGGAAGATACGCAGTATTTT
j_gene: TRBJ2-3
abundance: NA
d_gene: TRBD2
v_gene: TRBV20-1

CDR3aa: CSARGTSPLHF
CDR3nt: TGCAGTGCACGGGGGACTTCACCCCTCCACTTT
j_gene: TRBJ1-6
abundance: few
d_gene: NA
v_gene: TRBV20-1

CDR3aa: CASSPSAISAKNIQYF
CDR3nt: TGTGCCAGCAGCCCCTCCGCGATCTCGGCCAAAAACATTCAGTACTTC
j_gene: TRBJ2-4
abundance: NA
d_gene: NA
v_gene: TRBV7-6

CDR3aa: CASSLSPGLNQPQHF
CDR3nt: TGCGCCAGCAGCTTGTCGCCAGGCCTTAATCAGCCCCAGCATTTT
j_gene: TRBJ1-5
abundance: few
d_gene: NA
v_gene: TRBV5-1

CDR3aa: CASSFYRDGNSPLHF
CDR3nt: TGTGCCAGCAGCTTTTACAGGGATGGGAATTCACCCCTCCACTTT
j_gene: TRBJ1-6
abundance: NA
d_gene: NA
v_gene: TRBV7-2

CDR3aa: CASSVLDYGYTF
CDR3nt: TGTGCCAGCAGCGTATTGGACTATGGCTACACCTTC
j_gene: TRBJ1-2
abundance: NA
d_gene: NA
v_gene: TRBV9

CDR3aa: CASSQGYANTEAFF
CDR3nt: TGCGCCAGCAGCCAAGGTTATGCGAACACTGAAGCTTTCTTT
j_gene: TRBJ1-1
abundance: NA
d_gene: NA
v_gene: TRBV4-3

CDR3aa: CASRFYNEQFF
CDR3nt: TGTGCCAGCAGGTTCTACAATGAGCAGTTCTTC
j_gene: TRBJ2-1
abundance: few
d_gene: NA
v_gene: TRBV28

CDR3aa: CSVDARTGGYGYTF
CDR3nt: TGCAGCGTCGATGCCCGGACAGGCGGCTATGGCTACACCTTC
j_gene: TRBJ1-2
abundance: few
d_gene: TRBD1
v_gene: TRBV29-1

CDR3aa: CATSLAGGWAEAFF
CDR3nt: TGTGCCACCAGCCTAGCGGGAGGGTGGGCTGAAGCTTTCTTT
j_gene: TRBJ1-1
abundance: few
d_gene: NA
v_gene: TRBV15

CDR3aa: CSAAGVGATGEQFF
CDR3nt: TGCAGCGCTGCCGGAGTAGGGGCGACCGGGGAGCAGTTCTTC
j_gene: TRBJ2-1
abundance: many
d_gene: NA
v_gene: TRBV20-1

CDR3aa: CASTRTENTEAFF
CDR3nt: TGTGCCAGCACCAGAACAGAGAACACTGAAGCTTTCTTT
j_gene: TRBJ1-1
abundance: NA
d_gene: NA
v_gene: TRBV6-5

CDR3aa: CAISGGIWTEAFF
CDR3nt: TGTGCCATCAGTGGGGGGATTTGGACTGAAGCTTTCTTT
j_gene: TRBJ1-1
abundance: many
d_gene: NA
v_gene: TRBV10-3

CDR3aa: CASSQAYREDRQAFF
CDR3nt: TGCGCCAGCAGCCAAGCGTACAGGGAGGATCGTCAAGCTTTCTTT
j_gene: TRBJ1-1
abundance: NA
d_gene: NA
v_gene: TRBV4-1